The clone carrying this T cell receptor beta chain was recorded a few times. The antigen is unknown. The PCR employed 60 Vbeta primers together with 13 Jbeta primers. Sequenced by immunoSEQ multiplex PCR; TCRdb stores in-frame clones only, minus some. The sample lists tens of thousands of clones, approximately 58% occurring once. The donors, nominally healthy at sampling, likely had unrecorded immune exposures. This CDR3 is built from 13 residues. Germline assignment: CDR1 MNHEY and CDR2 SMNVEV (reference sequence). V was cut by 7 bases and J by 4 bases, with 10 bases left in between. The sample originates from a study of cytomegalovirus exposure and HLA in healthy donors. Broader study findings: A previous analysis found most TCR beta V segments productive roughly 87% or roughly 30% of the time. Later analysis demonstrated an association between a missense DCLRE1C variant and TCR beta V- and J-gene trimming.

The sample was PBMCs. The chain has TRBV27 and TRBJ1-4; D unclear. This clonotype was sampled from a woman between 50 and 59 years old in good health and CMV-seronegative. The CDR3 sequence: CASNGGINEKLFF. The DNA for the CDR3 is TGTGCCAGCAACGGAGGCATTAATGAAAAACTGTTTTTT.